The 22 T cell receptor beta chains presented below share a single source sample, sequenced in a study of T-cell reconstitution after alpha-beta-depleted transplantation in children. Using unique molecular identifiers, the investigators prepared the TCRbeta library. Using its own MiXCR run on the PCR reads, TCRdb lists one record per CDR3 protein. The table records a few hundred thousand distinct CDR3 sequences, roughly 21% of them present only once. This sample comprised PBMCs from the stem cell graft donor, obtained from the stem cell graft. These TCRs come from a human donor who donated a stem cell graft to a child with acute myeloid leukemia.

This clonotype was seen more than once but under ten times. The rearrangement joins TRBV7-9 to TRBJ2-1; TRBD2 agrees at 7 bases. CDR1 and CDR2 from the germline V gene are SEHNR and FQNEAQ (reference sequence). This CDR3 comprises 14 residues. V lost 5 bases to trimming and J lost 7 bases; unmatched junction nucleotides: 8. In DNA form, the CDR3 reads TGTGCCAGCAGCCTCCTGGCTAGCGGAAATGAGCAGTTCTTC. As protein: CASSLLASGNEQFF.

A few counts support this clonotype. This CDR3 reads CASSRRAGELFF. DNA of the CDR3: TGTGCCAGCAGCCGACGGGCCGGGGAGCTGTTTTTT. The V gene is TRBV12-3 or TRBV12-4, the J gene TRBJ2-2; D ambiguous. The CDR3 is made up of 12 amino acids. V was clipped by 6 bases and J by 6 bases, with 8 bases between them.

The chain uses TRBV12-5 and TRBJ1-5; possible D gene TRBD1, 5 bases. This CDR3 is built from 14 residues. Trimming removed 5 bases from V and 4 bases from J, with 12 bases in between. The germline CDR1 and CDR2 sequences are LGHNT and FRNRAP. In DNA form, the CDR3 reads TGTGCTAGTGGTCCAGGGACGGAGAATCAGCCCCAGCATTTT. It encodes CASGPGTENQPQHF. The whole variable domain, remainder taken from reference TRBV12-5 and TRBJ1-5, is DARVTQTPRHKVTEMGQEVTMRCQPILGHNTVFWYRQTMMQGLELLAYFRNRAPLDDSGMPKDRFSAEMPDATLATLKIQPSEPRDSAVYFCASGPGTENQPQHFGDGTRLSIL.

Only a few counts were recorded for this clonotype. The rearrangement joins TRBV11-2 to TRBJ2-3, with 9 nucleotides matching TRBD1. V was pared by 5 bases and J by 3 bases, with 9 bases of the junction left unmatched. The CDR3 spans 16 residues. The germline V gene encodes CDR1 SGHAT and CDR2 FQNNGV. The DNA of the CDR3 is TGTGCCAGCAGCCAAAACAGGGGGCCATCGACAGATACGCAGTATTTT. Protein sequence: CASSQNRGPSTDTQYF.

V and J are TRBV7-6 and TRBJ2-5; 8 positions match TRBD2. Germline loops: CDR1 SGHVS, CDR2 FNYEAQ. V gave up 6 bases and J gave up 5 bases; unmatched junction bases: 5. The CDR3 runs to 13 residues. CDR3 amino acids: CASSYGRAETQYF. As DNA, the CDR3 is TGTGCCAGCAGTTACGGGAGGGCGGAGACCCAGTACTTC.

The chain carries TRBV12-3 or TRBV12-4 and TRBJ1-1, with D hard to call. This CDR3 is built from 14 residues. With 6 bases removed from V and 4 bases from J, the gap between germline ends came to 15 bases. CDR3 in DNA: TGTGCCAGCAGCCAAAGTGGGGTTAGCACTGAAGCTTTCTTT. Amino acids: CASSQSGVSTEAFF.

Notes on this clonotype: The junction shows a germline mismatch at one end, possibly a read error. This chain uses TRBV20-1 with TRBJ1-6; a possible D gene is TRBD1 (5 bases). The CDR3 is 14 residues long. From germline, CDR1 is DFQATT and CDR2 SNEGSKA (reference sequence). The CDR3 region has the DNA TGCAGTGCTCGAGAGGGACTCTATAATTCACCCCTCCACTTT. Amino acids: CSAREGLYNSPLHF.

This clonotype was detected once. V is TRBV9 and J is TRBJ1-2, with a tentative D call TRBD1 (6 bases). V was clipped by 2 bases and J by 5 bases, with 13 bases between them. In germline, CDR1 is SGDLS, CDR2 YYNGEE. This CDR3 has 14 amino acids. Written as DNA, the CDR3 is TGTGCCAGCAGCGTGGAGGACAGATTTTATGGCTACACCTTC. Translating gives CASSVEDRFYGYTF.

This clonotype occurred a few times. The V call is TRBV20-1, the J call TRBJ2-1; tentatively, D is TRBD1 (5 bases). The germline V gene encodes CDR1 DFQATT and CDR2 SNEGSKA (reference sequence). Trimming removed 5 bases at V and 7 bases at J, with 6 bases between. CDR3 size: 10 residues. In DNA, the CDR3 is TGCAGTGCTCAGGGTAATGAGCAGTTCTTC. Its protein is CSAQGNEQFF.

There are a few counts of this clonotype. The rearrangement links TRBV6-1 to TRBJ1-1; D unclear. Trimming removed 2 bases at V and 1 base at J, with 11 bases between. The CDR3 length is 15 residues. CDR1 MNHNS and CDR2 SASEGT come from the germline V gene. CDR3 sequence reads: CASSERSRPNTEAFF. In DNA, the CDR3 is TGTGCCAGCAGTGAAAGGTCAAGGCCGAACACTGAAGCTTTCTTT.

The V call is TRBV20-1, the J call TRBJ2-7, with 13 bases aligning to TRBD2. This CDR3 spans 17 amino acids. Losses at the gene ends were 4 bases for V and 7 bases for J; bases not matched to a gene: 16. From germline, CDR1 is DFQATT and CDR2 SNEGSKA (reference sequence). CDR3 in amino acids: CSANGILRTSGRIEQYF. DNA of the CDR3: TGCAGTGCTAACGGCATACTACGGACTAGCGGGAGAATTGAGCAGTACTTC.

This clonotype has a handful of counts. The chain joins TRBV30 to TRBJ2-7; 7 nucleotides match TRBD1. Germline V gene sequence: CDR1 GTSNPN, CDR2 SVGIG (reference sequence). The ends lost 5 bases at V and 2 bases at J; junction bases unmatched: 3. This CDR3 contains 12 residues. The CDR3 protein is CAWADRTYEQYF. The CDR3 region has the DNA TGTGCCTGGGCGGACAGGACCTACGAGCAGTACTTC.

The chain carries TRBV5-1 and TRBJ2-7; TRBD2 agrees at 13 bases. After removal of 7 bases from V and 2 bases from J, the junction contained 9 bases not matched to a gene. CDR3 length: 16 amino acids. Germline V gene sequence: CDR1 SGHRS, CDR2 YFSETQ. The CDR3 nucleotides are TGCGCCAGCGGAATACTAGCGGGAGGGACCCCCTACGAGCAGTACTTC. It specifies CASGILAGGTPYEQYF.

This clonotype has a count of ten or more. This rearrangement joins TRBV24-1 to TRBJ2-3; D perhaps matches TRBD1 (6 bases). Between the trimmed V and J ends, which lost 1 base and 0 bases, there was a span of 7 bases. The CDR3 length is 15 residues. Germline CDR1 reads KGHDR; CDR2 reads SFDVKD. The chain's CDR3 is CATSDFRGSTDTQYF. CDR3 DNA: TGTGCCACCAGTGATTTCAGGGGAAGCACAGATACGCAGTATTTT.

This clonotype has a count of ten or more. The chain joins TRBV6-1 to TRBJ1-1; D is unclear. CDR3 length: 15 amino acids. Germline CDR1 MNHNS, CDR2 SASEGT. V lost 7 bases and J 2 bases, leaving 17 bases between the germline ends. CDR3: CASTQFGRRNTEAFF. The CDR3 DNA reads TGTGCCAGCACTCAGTTCGGCAGACGAAACACTGAAGCTTTCTTT.

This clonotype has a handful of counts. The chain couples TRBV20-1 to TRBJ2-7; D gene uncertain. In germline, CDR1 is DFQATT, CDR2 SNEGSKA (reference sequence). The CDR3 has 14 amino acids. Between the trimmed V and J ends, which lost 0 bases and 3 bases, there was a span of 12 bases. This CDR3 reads CSAREAPKVYEQYF. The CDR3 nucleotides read TGCAGTGCTAGAGAAGCCCCTAAAGTCTACGAGCAGTACTTC.

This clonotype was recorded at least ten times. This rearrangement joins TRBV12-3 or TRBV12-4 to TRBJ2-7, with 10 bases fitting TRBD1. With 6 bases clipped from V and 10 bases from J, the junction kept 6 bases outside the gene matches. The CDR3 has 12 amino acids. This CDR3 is CASRNRDRGQYF. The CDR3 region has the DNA TGTGCCAGCAGAAACCGGGACAGGGGACAGTACTTC.

The CDR3 DNA reads as TGTGCCAGCAGCCGCCGGTCTGCGGGGAGCTCCTACGAGCAGTACTTC. Its translation: CASSRRSAGSSYEQYF. J is TRBJ2-7 and V is TRBV7-2; D possibly corresponds to TRBD2 (6 bases). This CDR3 is 16 amino acids long. The germline V and J ends were trimmed by 5 bases and 0 bases, with 17 bases remaining between them. Germline CDR1 SGHTA, CDR2 FQGNSA. The variable domain in full, with the rest retrieved from reference TRBV7-2 and TRBJ2-7, is GAGVSQSPSNKVTEKGKDVELRCDPISGHTALYWYRQSLGQGLEFLIYFQGNSAPDKSGLPSDRFSAERTGGSVSTLTIQRTQQEDSAVYLCASSRRSAGSSYEQYFGPGTRLTVT.

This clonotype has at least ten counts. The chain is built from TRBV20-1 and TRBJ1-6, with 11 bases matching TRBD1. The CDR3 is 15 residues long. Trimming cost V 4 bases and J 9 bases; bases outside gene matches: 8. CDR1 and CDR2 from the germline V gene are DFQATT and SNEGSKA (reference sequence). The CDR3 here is CSATPDRGLGSPLHF. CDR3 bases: TGCAGTGCTACCCCGGACAGGGGGCTAGGTTCACCCCTCCACTTT.

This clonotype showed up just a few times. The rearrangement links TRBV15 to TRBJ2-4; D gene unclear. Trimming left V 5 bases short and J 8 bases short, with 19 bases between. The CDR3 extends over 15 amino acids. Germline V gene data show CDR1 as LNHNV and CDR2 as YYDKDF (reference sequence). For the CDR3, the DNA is TGTGCCACCAGCCCTCCCCCGGATCGAAGGGACATTCAGTACTTC. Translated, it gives CATSPPPDRRDIQYF.

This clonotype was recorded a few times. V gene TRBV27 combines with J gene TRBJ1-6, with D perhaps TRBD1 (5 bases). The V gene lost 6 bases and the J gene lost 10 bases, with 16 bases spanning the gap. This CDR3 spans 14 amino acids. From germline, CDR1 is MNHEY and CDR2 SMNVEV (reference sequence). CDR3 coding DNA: TGTGCCAGCAGGGGAACAAGGGGTGGCTCACCCCTCCACTTT. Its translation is CASRGTRGGSPLHF.

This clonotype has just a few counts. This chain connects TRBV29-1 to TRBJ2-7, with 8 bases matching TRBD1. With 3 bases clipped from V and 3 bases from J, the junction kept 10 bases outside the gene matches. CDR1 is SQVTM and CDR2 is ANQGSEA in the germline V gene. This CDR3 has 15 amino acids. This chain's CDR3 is CSVEGRQGTYYEQYF. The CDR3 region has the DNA TGCAGCGTTGAGGGGAGACAGGGGACTTACTACGAGCAGTACTTC.